A selection of T cell receptor beta chains follows, all from one sample in a study of T cells in localized non-small cell lung cancer. Produced via immunoSEQ multiplex PCR; TCRdb's table is partial and in-frame only. The sample has some 38,000 clones; more than 80% are singletons. The material was peripheral blood mononuclear cells, obtained before any cancer treatment. These receptors all come from a male donor aged 60 or over with stage II lung adenocarcinoma. Each CDR3 is given with its conserved first and last residue. D genes are given only for firm matches. Clone size is given for some rows only: seen once, a few or many times, or a class if the clone is expanded.

CDR3 DNA: TGTGCCAGCAGAAACACCCTGAACACTGAAGCTTTCTTT
CDR3 protein: CASRNTLNTEAFF
clone size: .
J gene: TRBJ1-1
D gene: .
V gene: TRBV6-6

CDR3 DNA: TGCGCCAGCAGCACGGGACAGGGGGCATCGAATGGAAACACCATATATTTT
CDR3 protein: CASSTGQGASNGNTIYF
clone size: .
J gene: TRBJ1-3
D gene: TRBD1
V gene: TRBV5-1

CDR3 DNA: TGTGCCAGCAGCATAAACAGGGACCACGAGCAGTACTTC
CDR3 protein: CASSINRDHEQYF
clone size: .
J gene: TRBJ2-7
D gene: .
V gene: TRBV7-7

CDR3 DNA: TGTGCCTGGAGTGCACTAGCGGGATACGAGCAGTACTTC
CDR3 protein: CAWSALAGYEQYF
clone size: .
J gene: TRBJ2-7
D gene: TRBD2
V gene: TRBV30

CDR3 DNA: TGTGCCAGCAGCCCAGCAGGGACTAGCGGGAGTGGTACGCAGTATTTT
CDR3 protein: CASSPAGTSGSGTQYF
clone size: .
J gene: TRBJ2-3
D gene: TRBD2
V gene: TRBV7-9

CDR3 DNA: TGTGCCAGCAGCCCCACGACGTTAGGGACCCAGTACTTC
CDR3 protein: CASSPTTLGTQYF
clone size: .
J gene: TRBJ2-5
D gene: .
V gene: TRBV7-2

CDR3 DNA: TGTGCCATCAGTGAGTCCCGGGACGGTAGGTCCGAGCAGTACTTC
CDR3 protein: CAISESRDGRSEQYF
clone size: .
J gene: TRBJ2-7
D gene: .
V gene: TRBV10-3

CDR3 DNA: TGTGCCAGCAGTGAACGGGGTGCCTATAATTCACCCCTCCACTTT
CDR3 protein: CASSERGAYNSPLHF
clone size: .
J gene: TRBJ1-6
D gene: .
V gene: TRBV6-1

CDR3 DNA: TGTGCCAGCAGCTTAGGGCAGGGAGTCCCCTACGAGCAGTACTTC
CDR3 protein: CASSLGQGVPYEQYF
clone size: .
J gene: TRBJ2-7
D gene: .
V gene: TRBV11-3

CDR3 DNA: TGTGCCAGCAGCGTAGGAAGTAGCGGGAGAAATGAGCAGTTCTTC
CDR3 protein: CASSVGSSGRNEQFF
clone size: .
J gene: TRBJ2-1
D gene: TRBD2
V gene: TRBV9

CDR3 DNA: TGTGCCAGCAGCTTGGCCAGACAGGGACTCCAAACAGATACGCAGTATTTT
CDR3 protein: CASSLARQGLQTDTQYF
clone size: .
J gene: TRBJ2-3
D gene: .
V gene: TRBV5-8

CDR3 DNA: TGTGCCAGCACCTGGGCAGGGCTCCGAAACACCATATATTTT
CDR3 protein: CASTWAGLRNTIYF
clone size: .
J gene: TRBJ1-3
D gene: .
V gene: TRBV5-6

CDR3 DNA: TGTGCCAGCTCACTAGGGCCACAAGCTTTCTTT
CDR3 protein: CASSLGPQAFF
clone size: .
J gene: TRBJ1-1
D gene: .
V gene: TRBV18

CDR3 DNA: TGTGCCAGCAGCTCCGGCGGGGGGCAGAACCAGCCCCAGCATTTT
CDR3 protein: CASSSGGGQNQPQHF
clone size: once
J gene: TRBJ1-5
D gene: .
V gene: TRBV5-4

CDR3 DNA: TGTGCCAGCAGCCCCCACCTAACGACAGACCAAGAGACCCAGTACTTC
CDR3 protein: CASSPHLTTDQETQYF
clone size: .
J gene: TRBJ2-5
D gene: .
V gene: TRBV9

CDR3 DNA: TGTGCCAGCAGACTAGCGGTCTTTTACGAGCAGTACTTC
CDR3 protein: CASRLAVFYEQYF
clone size: .
J gene: TRBJ2-7
D gene: TRBD2
V gene: TRBV2

CDR3 DNA: TGTGCCAGCAGCGGACAGGGCTTTAGCAATCAGCCCCAGCATTTT
CDR3 protein: CASSGQGFSNQPQHF
clone size: .
J gene: TRBJ1-5
D gene: TRBD1
V gene: TRBV6-1

CDR3 DNA: TGTGCCAGCGCCTGGTTTAGCTCTGGAAACACCATATATTTT
CDR3 protein: CASAWFSSGNTIYF
clone size: .
J gene: TRBJ1-3
D gene: .
V gene: TRBV28

CDR3 DNA: TGTGCCAGTAGGTTCGGGGCCCGTTATGGCTACACCTTC
CDR3 protein: CASRFGARYGYTF
clone size: .
J gene: TRBJ1-2
D gene: .
V gene: TRBV19

CDR3 DNA: TGTGCCATCGGGGACAGTAACACCGGGGAGCTGTTTTTT
CDR3 protein: CAIGDSNTGELFF
clone size: once
J gene: TRBJ2-2
D gene: TRBD1
V gene: TRBV10-3

CDR3 DNA: TGTGCCAGTAGTGGGACAGCAACTAATGAAAAACTGTTTTTT
CDR3 protein: CASSGTATNEKLFF
clone size: .
J gene: TRBJ1-4
D gene: TRBD1
V gene: TRBV19

CDR3 DNA: TGTGCCAGCAGCCTCCGACCGGGACAGGGGTCAGATACGCAGTATTTT
CDR3 protein: CASSLRPGQGSDTQYF
clone size: .
J gene: TRBJ2-3
D gene: TRBD1
V gene: TRBV7-2

CDR3 DNA: TGCGCCAGCAGCCAAGAAGTCCTGTACTACAATGAGCAGTTCTTC
CDR3 protein: CASSQEVLYYNEQFF
clone size: .
J gene: TRBJ2-1
D gene: .
V gene: TRBV4-3

CDR3 DNA: TGTGCCATCATGGGGGGCGGGGTCAACACCGGGGAGCTGTTTTTT
CDR3 protein: CAIMGGGVNTGELFF
clone size: .
J gene: TRBJ2-2
D gene: .
V gene: TRBV10-3

CDR3 DNA: TGTGCCAGCAGCGGGAAAGGGACCTACGAGCAGTACTTC
CDR3 protein: CASSGKGTYEQYF
clone size: .
J gene: TRBJ2-7
D gene: .
V gene: TRBV6-1

CDR3 DNA: TGTGCCAGCAGTTACTCGTCGGCCACTGAAGCTTTCTTT
CDR3 protein: CASSYSSATEAFF
clone size: .
J gene: TRBJ1-1
D gene: .
V gene: TRBV6-5

CDR3 DNA: TGTGCCAGCTCACAAGGAGCGGAGACCCAGTACTTC
CDR3 protein: CASSQGAETQYF
clone size: .
J gene: TRBJ2-5
D gene: .
V gene: TRBV18

CDR3 DNA: TGTGCCAGCAGCTACCCAACCTCGACAGTGAACACTGAAGCTTTCTTT
CDR3 protein: CASSYPTSTVNTEAFF
clone size: .
J gene: TRBJ1-1
D gene: .
V gene: TRBV7-9

CDR3 DNA: TGCGCCAGCAGCCCGGGGACAGCTCCTGGGGATACGCAGTATTTT
CDR3 protein: CASSPGTAPGDTQYF
clone size: .
J gene: TRBJ2-3
D gene: TRBD1
V gene: TRBV5-1

CDR3 DNA: TGTGCCAGCAGTACCCGACAGGGCTTCTCCTACACCTTC
CDR3 protein: CASSTRQGFSYTF
clone size: .
J gene: TRBJ1-2
D gene: TRBD1
V gene: TRBV28

CDR3 DNA: TGTGCCAGCAGCCAAGAGTGGACTATCACAGATACGCAGTATTTT
CDR3 protein: CASSQEWTITDTQYF
clone size: .
J gene: TRBJ2-3
D gene: .
V gene: TRBV4-2

CDR3 DNA: TGTGCCACCGAGGACAGAAGCTCCTACGAGCAGTACTTC
CDR3 protein: CATEDRSSYEQYF
clone size: .
J gene: TRBJ2-7
D gene: .
V gene: TRBV19

CDR3 DNA: TGTGCCAGCAGCTTATGGTCGGGGTCCCACAATGAGCAGTTCTTC
CDR3 protein: CASSLWSGSHNEQFF
clone size: .
J gene: TRBJ2-1
D gene: .
V gene: TRBV7-6

CDR3 DNA: TGTGCCACCAGCAGCTTCGGGTCTCGGGAGCAGTACTTC
CDR3 protein: CATSSFGSREQYF
clone size: .
J gene: TRBJ2-7
D gene: .
V gene: TRBV15

CDR3 DNA: TGTGCTAGTGCCCTAAGGGGCGGAAGAAACACCGGGGAGCTGTTTTTT
CDR3 protein: CASALRGGRNTGELFF
clone size: .
J gene: TRBJ2-2
D gene: .
V gene: TRBV12-5

CDR3 DNA: TGTGCCAGCAGTCGGGACCGGACGGGAGCGGGGGAGCTGTTTTTT
CDR3 protein: CASSRDRTGAGELFF
clone size: .
J gene: TRBJ2-2
D gene: .
V gene: TRBV27

CDR3 DNA: TGTGCCAGCAGTTACCGGCGGGCGAACACCGGGGAGCTGTTTTTT
CDR3 protein: CASSYRRANTGELFF
clone size: .
J gene: TRBJ2-2
D gene: .
V gene: TRBV6-6

CDR3 DNA: TGTGCCTGGAGTGGATCGGCGGGCACAGATACGCAGTATTTT
CDR3 protein: CAWSGSAGTDTQYF
clone size: .
J gene: TRBJ2-3
D gene: .
V gene: TRBV30

CDR3 DNA: TGTGCCAGCAGGATGGCCTTGGGGGGCACAGATACGCAGTATTTT
CDR3 protein: CASRMALGGTDTQYF
clone size: .
J gene: TRBJ2-3
D gene: .
V gene: TRBV6-1

CDR3 DNA: TGTGCCAGCAGCTTAGATCGAGTGGGGAGGACTGAAGCTTTCTTT
CDR3 protein: CASSLDRVGRTEAFF
clone size: .
J gene: TRBJ1-1
D gene: .
V gene: TRBV11-2

CDR3 DNA: TGTGCCAGCAGTACAGGGGAATACTATGGCTACACCTTC
CDR3 protein: CASSTGEYYGYTF
clone size: .
J gene: TRBJ1-2
D gene: TRBD1
V gene: TRBV6-6

CDR3 DNA: TGTGCCAGTAGTACCTGGCGGGACTTCAACTCCTACAATGAGCAGTTCTTC
CDR3 protein: CASSTWRDFNSYNEQFF
clone size: .
J gene: TRBJ2-1
D gene: .
V gene: TRBV19

CDR3 DNA: TGTGCCAGCAGCTTAGCGCTAGCCGGGGATCCTGAAGCTTTCTTT
CDR3 protein: CASSLALAGDPEAFF
clone size: .
J gene: TRBJ1-1
D gene: .
V gene: TRBV7-2

CDR3 DNA: TGTGCCAGCAGGATTGGCCTAGCGGGTGTGTATGAGCAGTTCTTC
CDR3 protein: CASRIGLAGVYEQFF
clone size: .
J gene: TRBJ2-1
D gene: TRBD2
V gene: TRBV7-9

CDR3 DNA: TGTGCCAGCAGCCAGGAGACAGGAGGTAATTCACCCCTCCACTTT
CDR3 protein: CASSQETGGNSPLHF
clone size: .
J gene: TRBJ1-6
D gene: .
V gene: TRBV4-2

CDR3 DNA: TGTGCCAGCAGCCGGGGACAGGGAGATATGCAGCCCCAGCATTTT
CDR3 protein: CASSRGQGDMQPQHF
clone size: .
J gene: TRBJ1-5
D gene: TRBD1
V gene: TRBV27

CDR3 DNA: TGCGCCAGCAGCTCCGGGACTAGCGGGAGGTGGGGCACAGATACGCAGTATTTT
CDR3 protein: CASSSGTSGRWGTDTQYF
clone size: .
J gene: TRBJ2-3
D gene: TRBD2
V gene: TRBV5-1

CDR3 DNA: TGTGCCTGGAGTACCGTGGAGGGCTACACCTTC
CDR3 protein: CAWSTVEGYTF
clone size: .
J gene: TRBJ1-2
D gene: .
V gene: TRBV30

CDR3 DNA: TGTGCCAGTAGTATAACAGGGACGAACTACGAGCAGTACTTC
CDR3 protein: CASSITGTNYEQYF
clone size: .
J gene: TRBJ2-7
D gene: .
V gene: TRBV19

CDR3 DNA: TGTGCCAGCAGCCTCGTTGGATCGCGTGGTGGAGAGACCCAGTACTTC
CDR3 protein: CASSLVGSRGGETQYF
clone size: .
J gene: TRBJ2-5
D gene: .
V gene: TRBV6-6